This TCR beta chain was recorded in a study of OX40 agonist ivuxolimab in advanced cancers. Some clones are missing from TCRdb's copy, which holds only in-frame ones; the method was immunoSEQ multiplex PCR. The sample comprises about 36,000 clones, 65% to 85% of which are singletons, and approximately 12% rests with the top ten. A word on this clone: Antigen: not known.

General study results and limits: Part of the nonresponder group also had normalized T-cell clonal expansion that was low. Antigen specificity of clonally expanded peripheral T cells was not established. At 0.1 to 3.0 mg/kg, clonal expansion of CD4+ and CD8+ blood T cells had occurred by week 6.

The CDR3 runs to 16 residues. V lost 0 bases and J 4 bases, leaving 16 bases between the germline ends. The germline CDR1 and CDR2 sequences are SGHDT and YYEEEE. The chain is built from TRBV5-6 and TRBJ1-1, with D maybe TRBD1 (6 bases). The TCR originated in an adult with an advanced solid tumor such as melanoma, head and neck, liver or kidney cancer. Here the sequenced sample was CD4+ or CD8+ T cells sorted from blood, taken in a trial of the OX40 agonist ivuxolimab. CDR3 coding DNA: TGTGCCAGCAGCTTGGGGGGATCCACAGGGAGCACTGAAGCTTTCTTT. It encodes CASSLGGSTGSTEAFF.